Sequencing of this T cell receptor beta chain was carried out in a study of T-cell reconstitution after alpha-beta-depleted transplantation in children. V shed 5 bases and J 4 bases; nucleotides not matched to a gene: 6. Germline V gene data show CDR1 as ENHRY and CDR2 as SYGVKD. This CDR3 is built from 14 residues. Ten or more counts support this clonotype. Using unique molecular identifiers, the investigators prepared the TCRbeta library. TCRdb reprocessed the PCR reads with MiXCR, giving one entry per CDR3 protein. The sample lists roughly 150,000 distinct CDR3 sequences, roughly 11% occurring once.

The sample in question was PBMCs, obtained before TCRalphabeta/CD19-depleted stem cell transplant. This sequence was found in a boy between 2 and 10 years old with acute myeloid leukemia, due to receive a stem cell transplant. The chain employs TRBV10-3 and TRBJ2-7, with TRBD1 identical over 9 bases. The CDR3 loop is CAISTGQGAYEQYV. The CDR3 nucleotides read TGTGCCATCAGTACGGGACAGGGAGCTTACGAGCAGTACGTC.